This T cell receptor (beta chain) emerged from a study of T cell responses to AZD1222 COVID-19 vaccine. Findings of the study overall: Donors, mostly white British, included more females; clonal diversity was possibly underestimated.

As to this clone: No antigen is known for it.

Profiled with immunoSEQ multiplex PCR; TCRdb holds only in-frame clones, not every one. This sample has about 170,000 clones, with 93% found just once. This material consisted of peripheral blood, taken on day 0 of AZD1222 vaccination. This sequence originates from an adult in good health.

The CDR3: CASSYRTGRVNEQFF. CDR3 DNA sequence: TGTGCCAGCAGTTACAGGACAGGGCGGGTCAATGAGCAGTTCTTC. The chain has TRBV6-5 and TRBJ2-1; 8 positions agree with TRBD1. The germline V gene encodes CDR1 MNHEY and CDR2 SVGAGI. The CDR3 is 15 amino acids. The trim removed 2 bases at V and 6 bases at J, leaving 6 bases unmatched.